These 11 T cell receptor beta chains came from one sample sequenced in a study of control samples from healthy donors and cancer patients (dated by TCRdb to 2019 to 2021). The method was the immunoSEQ multiplex PCR assay. In its TCRdb copy, this immuneACCESS table keeps in-frame sequences only and misses some clones. Where compared with another copy, unresolved V genes explain less than half of these, and the others have no known cause. This sample gives roughly 55,000 clones in total; 95% to 96% of them show up just once. Less than 1.1% of the sample goes to the ten largest clones. Material: blood. All receptors derive from a woman aged 18 to 35 in good health.

This chain connects TRBV5-1 to TRBJ2-3, with D unresolved. CDR3 length equals 14 residues. V was shortened by 1 base and J by 2 bases, with 8 bases between the two germline ends. The germline CDR1 and CDR2 sequences are SGHRS and YFSETQ. The CDR3 protein is CASSLTMSTDTQYF. The CDR3 coding sequence is TGCGCCAGCAGCTTGACTATGTCCACAGATACGCAGTATTTT.

The V gene is TRBV7-6, the J gene TRBJ2-6, with D unclear. Germline assignment: CDR1 SGHVS and CDR2 FNYEAQ. V lost 3 bases and J lost 2, with 8 bases in between. The CDR3 loop spans 15 amino acids. The CDR3 sequence is CASSFIWAGANVLTF. CDR3 nucleotides: TGTGCCAGCAGCTTCATTTGGGCTGGGGCCAACGTCCTGACTTTC.

V and J are TRBV28 and TRBJ2-7, with TRBD2 matching 7 bases. V gave up 2 bases and J gave up 4 bases; unmatched junction bases: 5. CDR3 size: 14 residues. The germline CDR1 and CDR2 sequences are MDHEN and SYDVKM. In DNA form, the CDR3 reads TGTGCCAGCAGTTTACTGGGGGGGGGTTACGAGCAGTACTTC. Translation: CASSLLGGGYEQYF.

The V gene is TRBV5-1, the J gene TRBJ2-3, with D possibly being TRBD1 (5 bases). The V gene's germline CDR1 is SGHRS and CDR2 YFSETQ. This CDR3 comprises 16 residues. V was clipped by 0 bases and J by 5 bases, with 16 bases between them. The DNA of the CDR3 is TGCGCCAGCAGCTTGGGGACAAAAGTTCAACTAGATACGCAGTATTTT. This translates into CASSLGTKVQLDTQYF.

This rearrangement joins TRBV30 to TRBJ1-5; possibly TRBD1 for D (6 bases). Trimming took 0 bases from V and 4 from J, leaving 16 bases between them. The CDR3 consists of 16 residues. The germline V gene encodes CDR1 GTSNPN and CDR2 SVGIG (reference sequence). As DNA, the CDR3 is TGTGCCTGGAGTGTACATGATTTAACAGGGAATCAGCCCCAGCATTTT. Translation: CAWSVHDLTGNQPQHF. The full variable domain, completed using reference TRBV30 and TRBJ1-5, is SQTIHQWPATLVQPVGSPLSLECTVEGTSNPNLYWYRQAAGRGLQLLFYSVGIGQISSEVPQNLSASRPQDRQFILSSKKLLLSDSGFYLCAWSVHDLTGNQPQHFGDGTRLSIL.

This sequence joins TRBV5-1 and TRBJ2-1; TRBD2 matches 14 bases. This CDR3 is built from 17 residues. The ends lost 3 bases at V and 7 bases at J; junction bases unmatched: 9. Germline lookup yields CDR1 SGHRS and CDR2 YFSETQ. CDR3 protein: CASSSPSGTSGGNEQFF. In nucleotides, the CDR3 is TGCGCCAGCAGCTCACCCTCCGGGACTAGCGGGGGAAATGAGCAGTTCTTC.

V gene TRBV5-4 combines with J gene TRBJ1-1; 7 positions match TRBD1. This CDR3 is built from 16 residues. Germline V gene sequence: CDR1 SGHNT, CDR2 YYREEE (reference sequence). J was trimmed by 2 bases and V by 4 bases; bases with no gene match: 11. CDR3 nucleotide sequence: TGTGCCAGCAGCCTAAACAGGGGATCCTACAACACTGAAGCTTTCTTT. This codes for CASSLNRGSYNTEAFF.

This sequence joins TRBV5-4 and TRBJ1-2, with a possible D match to TRBD1 (6 bases). The V end lost 0 bases, the J end lost 4 bases, and 13 bases lay between the germline ends. The CDR3 spans 15 residues. CDR1 is SGHNT, CDR2 YYREEE, per germline (reference sequence). CDR3 sequence: CASSLGDRTTYGYTF. The DNA of the CDR3 is TGTGCCAGCAGCTTGGGCGACAGGACAACCTATGGCTACACCTTC.

The CDR3 region is CASSLEWVLPGEQYF. CDR3 sequence (DNA): TGTGCCAGCAGCTTGGAGTGGGTTCTACCGGGGGAGCAGTACTTC. The chain links TRBV5-5 to TRBJ2-7; possible D gene TRBD2, 5 bases. V was trimmed by 0 bases and J by 7 bases, leaving 17 bases between them. The CDR3 totals 15 residues. CDR1 is SGHKS and CDR2 is YYEKEE in the germline V gene (reference sequence).

The chain couples TRBV28 to TRBJ2-5, with 8 positions matching TRBD2. The CDR3 is 16 amino acids. The V and J ends lost 7 bases and 1 base, in that order; junction bases with no gene match: 11. Germline V gene sequence: CDR1 MDHEN, CDR2 SYDVKM. CDR3 coding DNA: TGTGCCAGCACCCGTCGGGGGGGAGTGGGCCAAGAGACCCAGTACTTC. Translation gives CASTRRGGVGQETQYF.

This sequence joins TRBV18 and TRBJ1-5; the match to TRBD1 covers 9 bases. J was trimmed by 2 bases and V by 3 bases; bases with no gene match: 8. The V gene's germline CDR1 is KGHSH and CDR2 LQKENI. The length of the CDR3 is 17 residues. The CDR3 DNA reads as TGTGCCAGCTCACCCACCCGGGACAGGGTAGGCAATCAGCCCCAGCATTTT. Translated, it gives CASSPTRDRVGNQPQHF.